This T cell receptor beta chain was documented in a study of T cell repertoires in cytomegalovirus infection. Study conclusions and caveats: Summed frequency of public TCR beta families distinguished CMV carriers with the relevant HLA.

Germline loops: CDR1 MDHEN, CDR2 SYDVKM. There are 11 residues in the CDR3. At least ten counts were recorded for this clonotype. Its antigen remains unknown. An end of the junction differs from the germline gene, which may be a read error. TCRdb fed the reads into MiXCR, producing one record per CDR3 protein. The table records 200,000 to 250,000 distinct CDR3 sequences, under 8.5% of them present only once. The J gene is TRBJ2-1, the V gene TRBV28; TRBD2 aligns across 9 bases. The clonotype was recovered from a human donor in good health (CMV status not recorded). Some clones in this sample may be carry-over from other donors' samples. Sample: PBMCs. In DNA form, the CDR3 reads TGTGCCAGCAGTTTGGGGACTAGCATCCGCTTC. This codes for CASSLGTSIRF.